Listed here is a single T cell receptor (beta chain). Its antigen remains unidentified. The sample belongs to a study of cytomegalovirus exposure and HLA in healthy donors. Overall study results and limits: Analysis performed later showed TCR beta chains linked to HLA being more clonally expanded than equally common others. Later analysis showed TCR association rates varying by HLA locus, highest for DRB1 and lowest for HLA-C. From TCR beta sequences, most subjects' HLA-A and HLA-B alleles were reportedly predicted accurately.

This CDR3 region has 14 residues. Trimming removed 2 bases at V and 3 bases at J, with 7 bases between. CDR1 and CDR2 (germline): MNHEY, SVGAGI. In the PCR, 60 Vbeta and 13 Jbeta primers were used. The protocol was immunoSEQ multiplex PCR, while the TCRdb copy is restricted to in-frame clones and leaves out a portion. The repertoire holds 150,000 to 200,000 clones, with approximately 84% as singletons. The sequencing input was PBMCs. The source is a girl between 10 and 17 years old in good health and CMV-seropositive. The chain is built from TRBV6-5 and TRBJ2-2, with D possibly TRBD2 on 5 matching bases. CDR3 residues: CASSYEGYTGELFF. The CDR3 DNA reads as TGTGCCAGCAGTTACGAGGGATACACCGGGGAGCTGTTTTTT.